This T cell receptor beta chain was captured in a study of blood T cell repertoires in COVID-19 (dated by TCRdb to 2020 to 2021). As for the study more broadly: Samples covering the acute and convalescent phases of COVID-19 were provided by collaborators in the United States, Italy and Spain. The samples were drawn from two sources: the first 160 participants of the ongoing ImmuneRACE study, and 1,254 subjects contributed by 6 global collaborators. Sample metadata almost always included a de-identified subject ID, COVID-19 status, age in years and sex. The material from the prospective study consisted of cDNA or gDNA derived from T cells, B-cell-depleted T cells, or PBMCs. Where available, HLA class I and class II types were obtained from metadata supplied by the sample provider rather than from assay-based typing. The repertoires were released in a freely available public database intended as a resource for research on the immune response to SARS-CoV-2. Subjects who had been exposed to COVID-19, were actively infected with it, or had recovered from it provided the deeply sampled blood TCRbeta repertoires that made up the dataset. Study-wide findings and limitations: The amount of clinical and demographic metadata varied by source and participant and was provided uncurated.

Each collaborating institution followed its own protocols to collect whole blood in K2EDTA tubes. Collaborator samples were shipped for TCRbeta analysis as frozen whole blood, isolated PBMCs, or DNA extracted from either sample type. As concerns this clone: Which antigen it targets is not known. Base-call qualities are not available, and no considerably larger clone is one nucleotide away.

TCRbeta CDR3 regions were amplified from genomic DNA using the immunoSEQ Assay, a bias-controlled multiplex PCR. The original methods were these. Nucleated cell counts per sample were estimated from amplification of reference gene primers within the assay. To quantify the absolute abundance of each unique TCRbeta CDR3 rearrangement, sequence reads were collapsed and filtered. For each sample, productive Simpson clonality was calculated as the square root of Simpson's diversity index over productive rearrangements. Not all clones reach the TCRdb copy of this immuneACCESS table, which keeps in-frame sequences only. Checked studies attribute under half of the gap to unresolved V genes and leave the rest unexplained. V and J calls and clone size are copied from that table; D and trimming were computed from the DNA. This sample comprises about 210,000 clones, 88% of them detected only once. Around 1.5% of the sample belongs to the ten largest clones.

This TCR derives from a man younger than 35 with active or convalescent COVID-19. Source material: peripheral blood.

CDR3 loop: CASSPHGGAITEAFF. The sequence in DNA is TGTGCCAGCAGCCCCCACGGGGGGGCGATCACTGAAGCTTTCTTT. The chain joins TRBV7-3 to TRBJ1-1; TRBD1 might be the D gene, on 6 matching bases. The CDR3, from cysteine to phenylalanine, totals 15 residues. Only the CDR3 part of the read is kept: 45 bases, read in frame from the first base. Trimming removed 5 bases from V and 4 bases from J, leaving 17 bases between the germline ends. The germline V gene encodes CDR1 SGHTA and CDR2 FQGTGA.